This record covers a single T cell receptor beta chain. Its target antigen remains unknown. No per-base quality is available; no much larger clone lies one base away. Collaborating institutions collected whole blood in K2EDTA tubes following their own protocols. Collaborator samples were shipped for TCRbeta analysis as frozen whole blood, isolated PBMCs, or DNA extracted from either sample type. These data originate in a study of blood T cell repertoires in COVID-19 (dated by TCRdb to the early 2020s). Regarding the study in general: The collaborator samples originated in the United States, Italy and Spain and spanned the acute and convalescent phases of COVID-19. Samples came from the ongoing ImmuneRACE study (first 160 participants) plus 1,254 subjects from 6 global collaborators. Deeply sampled blood TCRbeta repertoires from subjects exposed to, actively infected with, or recovered from COVID-19 were included in the dataset. The repertoires were released in a freely available public database meant as a resource for research on the immune response to SARS-CoV-2. The material from the prospective study consisted of cDNA or gDNA derived from T cells, B-cell-depleted T cells, or PBMCs. Where available, HLA class I and class II types were obtained from metadata supplied by the sample provider rather than from assay-based typing. The sample metadata nearly always contained a de-identified subject ID, COVID-19 status, age in years and sex.

Sequences WNHNN (CDR1) and SYGVQD (CDR2) are obtained from the germline V gene (reference sequence). The CDR3 starts with the cysteine, ends with the phenylalanine, and has 14 residues. Of the read, only the CDR3 DNA is kept; its 42 bases are in frame from base 1. Here V drops 7 bases and J drops 5 bases, and the junction holds 4 bases not matched to any gene. TCRbeta CDR3 regions were amplified from genomic DNA by means of the immunoSEQ Assay, a bias-controlled multiplex PCR. In the source study's methods: The number of nucleated cells in each sample was estimated from the amplification of reference gene primers within the assay. To quantify the absolute abundance of each unique TCRbeta CDR3 rearrangement, sequence reads were collapsed and filtered. For each sample, productive Simpson clonality was calculated as the square root of Simpson's diversity index across productive rearrangements. In TCRdb, the immuneACCESS table is reduced to in-frame sequences with V and J assigned. These tables do not hold every clone; where another copy was compared, an unresolved V gene accounts for under half, and the others remain unexplained. Clone size and the V and J calls come from that table; the DNA yielded D and trimming. The sample table holds 110,000 to 150,000 clones, of which approximately 88% were seen once. Clones ranked in the top ten supply roughly 1.9% of the sample.

Here is what the overall study found, with its caveats: The quantity of clinical and demographic metadata differed by source and by participant and was supplied without curation.

The sequencing sample was made of peripheral blood. The sequence is built from TRBV10-1 and TRBJ2-2, and TRBD1 matches 10 of the central bases. The clonotype comes from a man between 65 and 85 years old with acute or convalescent COVID-19. Read as DNA, the sequence is TGCGCCAGCACCCCGGGACAGGGGACCGGGGAGCTGTTTTTT. Its protein product is CASTPGQGTGELFF.